This T cell receptor (beta chain) derives from a study of blood T cells in healthy people across ages. The CDR3 sequence is 15 residues long. Germline assignment: CDR1 SGHRS and CDR2 YFSETQ. This clonotype is a singleton in its sample. An end of the junction does not agree with germline; a read error may underlie this. Primers used in a second PCR of about 7 to 12 cycles were a sample-barcoded 5' primer and a J-beta primer mix. MiXCR was run by TCRdb on the 5' RACE reads, yielding one entry per CDR3 protein. This table has more than 650,000 distinct CDR3 sequences, 22% appearing once. The chain has TRBV5-1 and TRBJ1-6; a possible D gene is TRBD1 (5 bases). The clonotype originates from a man in his 70s in good health. Sequenced sample: blood. The CDR3 nucleotides read TGCGCCAACAGCTTGGTTTCGGACAATAATTCACCCCTCCACTTT. Translated, it gives CANSLVSDNNSPLHF.